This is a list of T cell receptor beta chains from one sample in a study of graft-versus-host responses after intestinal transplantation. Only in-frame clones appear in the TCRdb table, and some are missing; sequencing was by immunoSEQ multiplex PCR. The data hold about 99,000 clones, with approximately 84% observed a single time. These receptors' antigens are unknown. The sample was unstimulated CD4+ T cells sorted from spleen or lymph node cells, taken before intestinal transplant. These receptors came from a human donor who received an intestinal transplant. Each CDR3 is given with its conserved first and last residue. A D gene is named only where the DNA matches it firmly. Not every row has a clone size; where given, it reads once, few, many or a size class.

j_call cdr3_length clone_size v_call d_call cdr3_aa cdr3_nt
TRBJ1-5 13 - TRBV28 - CASSLTANQPQHF TGTGCCAGCAGTTTGACAGCGAATCAGCCCCAGCATTTT
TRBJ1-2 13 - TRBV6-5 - CASSLGPLYGYTF TGTGCCAGCAGCTTGGGACCGCTCTATGGCTACACCTTC
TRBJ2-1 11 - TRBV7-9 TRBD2 CASREGNEQFF TGTGCCAGCCGGGAGGGGAATGAGCAGTTCTTC
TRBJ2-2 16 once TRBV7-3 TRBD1 CASSLGRTGVTGELFF TGTGCCAGCAGCTTAGGTCGGACAGGGGTCACCGGGGAGCTGTTTTTT
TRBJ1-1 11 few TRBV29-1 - CSVYFRTEAFF TGCAGCGTTTACTTCCGCACTGAAGCTTTCTTT
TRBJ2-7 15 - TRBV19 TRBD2 CASSLRLADSYEQYF TGTGCCAGTAGTTTGAGACTAGCGGACTCCTACGAGCAGTACTTC
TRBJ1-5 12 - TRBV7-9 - CASSLEGGPQHF TGTGCCAGCAGCTTAGAAGGGGGGCCCCAGCATTTT
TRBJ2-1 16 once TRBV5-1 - CASSRFSGGAENEQFF TGCGCCAGCAGCCGATTCTCCGGGGGCGCGGAAAATGAGCAGTTCTTC
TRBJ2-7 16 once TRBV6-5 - CASSYLPRDSGREQYF TGTGCCAGCAGTTACTTACCCCGGGACTCGGGACGCGAGCAGTACTTC
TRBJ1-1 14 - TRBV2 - CASSEVGTYTEAFF TGTGCCAGCAGTGAGGTCGGGACTTACACTGAAGCTTTCTTT
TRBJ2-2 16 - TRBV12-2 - CASRQGGQGVPGELFF TGTGCAAGTCGCCAAGGGGGCCAGGGGGTCCCCGGGGAGCTGTTTTTT
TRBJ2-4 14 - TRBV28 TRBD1 CASSLSQGSRGQYF TGTGCCAGCAGTTTATCACAGGGGAGTAGAGGGCAGTACTTC
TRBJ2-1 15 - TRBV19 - CASSKGGRSYNEQFF TGTGCCAGTAGTAAGGGGGGACGTTCCTACAATGAGCAGTTCTTC
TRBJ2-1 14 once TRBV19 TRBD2 CASKPSGTNNEQFF TGTGCCAGTAAGCCTAGCGGGACTAACAATGAGCAGTTCTTC
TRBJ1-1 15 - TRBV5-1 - CASSLYTGSGTEAFF TGCGCCAGCAGCTTATACACAGGGTCGGGCACTGAAGCTTTCTTT
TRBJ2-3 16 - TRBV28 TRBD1 CASSPPQGAGTDTQYF TGTGCCAGCAGTCCCCCACAGGGGGCTGGCACAGATACGCAGTATTTT
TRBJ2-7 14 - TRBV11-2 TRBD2 CASSLRLAGGEQYF TGTGCCAGCAGCTTGAGACTAGCGGGAGGCGAGCAGTACTTC
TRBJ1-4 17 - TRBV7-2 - CASSLGGPGNANEKLFF TGTGCCAGCAGCTTAGGCGGCCCGGGGAATGCTAATGAAAAACTGTTTTTT
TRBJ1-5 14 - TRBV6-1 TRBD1 CASSTGTGNQPQHF TGTGCCAGCAGCACCGGGACAGGAAATCAGCCCCAGCATTTT
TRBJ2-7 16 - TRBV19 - CASSNYIRVGSYEQYF TGTGCCAGTAGTAATTACATAAGGGTCGGGTCCTACGAGCAGTACTTC
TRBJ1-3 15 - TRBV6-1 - CASMPLTDSGNTIYF TGTGCCAGCATGCCTTTGACTGACTCTGGAAACACCATATATTTT
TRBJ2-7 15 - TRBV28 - CASSPPGLLGYEQYF TGTGCCAGCAGCCCCCCGGGACTCCTTGGCTACGAGCAGTACTTC
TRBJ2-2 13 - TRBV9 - CASSVRVGGELFF TGTGCCAGCAGCGTAAGAGTTGGCGGGGAGCTGTTTTTT
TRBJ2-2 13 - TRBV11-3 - CASSLDRAGELFF TGTGCCAGCAGCTTAGACCGGGCCGGGGAGCTGTTTTTT
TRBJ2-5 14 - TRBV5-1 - CASSQDREGETQYF TGCGCCAGCAGCCAAGACAGGGAGGGAGAGACCCAGTACTTC
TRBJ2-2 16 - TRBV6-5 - CASSYSGTPNTGELFF TGTGCCAGCAGTTACTCCGGCACTCCCAACACCGGGGAGCTGTTTTTT
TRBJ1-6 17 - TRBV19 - CASRPILGGGRASPLHF TGTGCCAGTAGACCTATATTAGGGGGGGGAAGGGCCTCACCCCTCCACTTT
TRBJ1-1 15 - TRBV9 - CASSVEPGLNTEAFF TGTGCCAGCAGCGTAGAACCGGGGCTGAACACTGAAGCTTTCTTT
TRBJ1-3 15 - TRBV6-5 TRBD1 CASSARTGERNTIYF TGTGCCAGCAGTGCACGGACAGGGGAGAGAAACACCATATATTTT
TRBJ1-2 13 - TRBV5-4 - CASSLDRVHGYTF TGTGCCAGCAGCTTGGACAGGGTCCATGGCTACACCTTC
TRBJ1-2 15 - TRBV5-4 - CASSLLRQEIYGYTF TGTGCCAGCAGCTTACTTCGACAGGAGATCTATGGCTACACCTTC